The sequence of this T cell receptor beta chain was determined in a study of cytomegalovirus exposure and HLA in healthy donors. Notes on the study in general: Researchers counted 180 or so TCR beta chains as cytomegalovirus-associated.

This clone was seen only a few times. The antigen is undetermined. Sequencing was performed with immunoSEQ multiplex PCR; in TCRdb, only in-frame clones are kept and a portion is missing. Of 150,000 to 200,000 clones in the sample, about nine tenths were seen once. The CDR3 has 16 residues. The sequencing input was PBMCs. V and J are TRBV21-1 and TRBJ2-2; the table's D call, TRBD2, was not checked against the DNA. TRBV21-1 is an annotated pseudogene. This clonotype was obtained from a woman between 18 and 29 years old in good health and CMV-seropositive. The chain's CDR3 is CASSGLAGGGTGELFF. CDR3 bases: TGTGCCAGCAGCGGGCTAGCGGGAGGTGGGACCGGGGAGCTGTTTTTT.